This T cell receptor (beta chain) originates from a study of blood T cells in healthy people across ages. Through a sample-barcoded 5' primer and a J-beta primer mix, a second PCR was run for roughly 6 to 11 cycles. TCRdb re-called the 5' RACE reads with MiXCR, one entry per CDR3 protein. The sample includes some 1.4 million distinct CDR3 sequences, about 40% of them seen just once. This TCR derives from a woman aged 18 to 35 in good health. Material: blood.

The CDR3: CASIGRSSYEQYF. CDR3 coding DNA: TGTGCCAGCATCGGGAGGAGCTCCTACGAGCAGTACTTC. The rearrangement joins TRBV2 to TRBJ2-7; 7 nucleotides match TRBD2. V was pared by 7 bases and J by 0 bases, with 3 bases of the junction left unmatched. CDR3 size: 13 residues. Per the germline V gene, CDR1 is SNHLY and CDR2 is FYNNEI.